These T cell receptor beta chains were read from a single sample in a study of cytomegalovirus exposure and HLA in healthy donors. Using immunoSEQ multiplex PCR, the repertoire was profiled, and TCRdb retains in-frame clones only, with some absent. The sample holds roughly 110,000 clones, 67% seen once. Sequencing was carried out using PBMCs. These TCRs come from a man between 18 and 29 years old in good health and CMV-seropositive. Each CDR3 is given without its conserved first and last residue. Each record gives: V gene, CDR3 length, J gene, CDR3 protein.

v_call: TRBV5-1
cdr3_length: 13
j_call: TRBJ2-3
cdr3_aa: ATRDSLWGTDTQY

v_call: TRBV6-5
cdr3_length: 12
j_call: TRBJ2-2
cdr3_aa: ASRRQGGIGELF

v_call: TRBV27
cdr3_length: 16
j_call: TRBJ2-2
cdr3_aa: ASSPRRVAGGANGELF

v_call: TRBV6-1
cdr3_length: 12
j_call: TRBJ1-1
cdr3_aa: ASSAPDRMTEAF

v_call: TRBV7-9
cdr3_length: 13
j_call: TRBJ2-1
cdr3_aa: ASSILDSLYNEQF

v_call: TRBV9
cdr3_length: 14
j_call: TRBJ2-6
cdr3_aa: ASSDQQGAGANVLT

v_call: TRBV21-1
cdr3_length: 12
j_call: TRBJ1-1
cdr3_aa: ASSRTGKGTEAF

v_call: TRBV18
cdr3_length: 16
j_call: TRBJ2-1
cdr3_aa: ASSPLRGGRAQSNEQF

v_call: TRBV30
cdr3_length: 13
j_call: TRBJ2-4
cdr3_aa: AWGGLAGIKNIQY

v_call: TRBV28
cdr3_length: 11
j_call: TRBJ1-2
cdr3_aa: ASSQQGLYGYT

v_call: TRBV10-1
cdr3_length: 11
j_call: TRBJ1-6
cdr3_aa: ASQTGWNSPLH

v_call: TRBV7-2
cdr3_length: 13
j_call: TRBJ2-7
cdr3_aa: ASSSTPDRTYEQY

v_call: TRBV7-9
cdr3_length: 12
j_call: TRBJ1-4
cdr3_aa: ASSRDSFNEKLF

v_call: TRBV7-2
cdr3_length: 13
j_call: TRBJ2-7
cdr3_aa: ASSSWTGGNYEQY

v_call: TRBV13
cdr3_length: 12
j_call: TRBJ1-6
cdr3_aa: ASRLTGVGSPLH

v_call: TRBV6-6
cdr3_length: 13
j_call: TRBJ2-5
cdr3_aa: ASRDGQGAFETQY

v_call: TRBV19
cdr3_length: 16
j_call: TRBJ2-6
cdr3_aa: ASNPRGTGVSGANVLT

v_call: TRBV7-6
cdr3_length: 11
j_call: TRBJ1-2
cdr3_aa: ASSLKQNYGYT

v_call: TRBV7-9
cdr3_length: 13
j_call: TRBJ1-4
cdr3_aa: ASSLGFSGNEKLF

v_call: TRBV28
cdr3_length: 14
j_call: TRBJ1-5
cdr3_aa: ASSPLISTVSQPQH

v_call: TRBV13
cdr3_length: 12
j_call: TRBJ1-1
cdr3_aa: ASSPPGPKGGAF

v_call: TRBV4-1
cdr3_length: 13
j_call: TRBJ1-4
cdr3_aa: ASSQGNRANEKLF

v_call: TRBV30
cdr3_length: 12
j_call: TRBJ2-1
cdr3_aa: ACKRPFRVGEQF

v_call: TRBV2
cdr3_length: 13
j_call: TRBJ2-2
cdr3_aa: ASSQQGGLAGELF

v_call: TRBV19
cdr3_length: 14
j_call: TRBJ1-2
cdr3_aa: ASLTGTGDGNYGYT

v_call: TRBV6-5
cdr3_length: 10
j_call: TRBJ2-7
cdr3_aa: ASSSVDRRQY

v_call: TRBV29-1
cdr3_length: 11
j_call: TRBJ1-4
cdr3_aa: SVRRGDGEKLF